Shown below are 32 T cell receptor beta chains from a single sample sequenced in a study of blood T cell repertoires in COVID-19. Sequencing was performed with immunoSEQ multiplex PCR; in TCRdb, only in-frame clones are kept and a portion is missing. The sample includes roughly 310,000 clones, roughly 90% of them seen just once. The specimen sequenced was peripheral blood. These receptors were taken from a woman aged 25 to 45 with COVID-19, enrolled during active disease.

This clone was recorded a few times. The chain is built from TRBV2 and TRBJ1-5, with D unresolved. Per the germline V gene, CDR1 is SNHLY and CDR2 is FYNNEI. Trimming removed 6 bases from V and 3 bases from J, with 12 bases in between. The CDR3 runs to 14 residues. The CDR3 loop is CASSAERFNQPQHF. The CDR3 nucleotides read TGTGCCAGCAGCGCCGAACGGTTCAATCAGCCCCAGCATTTT.

The chain combines TRBV5-1 with TRBJ2-1, with 8 bases identical to TRBD2. The J segment lost 3 bases and the V segment lost 4 bases, leaving 3 bases of the junction unmatched. CDR1 SGHRS and CDR2 YFSETQ come from the germline V gene. This CDR3 comprises 14 residues. The CDR3 nucleotides are TGCGCCAGCAGCGCGGGACTAGGCTACAATGAGCAGTTCTTC. It specifies CASSAGLGYNEQFF.

The chain has TRBV6-5 and TRBJ1-2; D may be TRBD1 (6 bases). V dropped 6 bases and J dropped 8 bases, with 13 bases sitting between them. This CDR3 region has 12 residues. The germline V gene has CDR1 MNHEY and CDR2 SVGAGI. This CDR3 is CASSQTGPGYTF. Here the CDR3 DNA reads TGTGCCAGCAGCCAAACAGGGCCAGGCTACACCTTC.

To note about this clone: Relative to the germline gene, one junction end is altered; a read error may explain this. The chain recombines TRBV2 with TRBJ1-2, with 7 bases that match TRBD1. The germline gives CDR1 SNHLY, CDR2 FYNNEI. The CDR3 sequence is 11 residues long. The CDR3 is CASSEAGGTAF. DNA for the CDR3: TGTGCCAGCAGTGAAGCAGGAGGGACAGCATTC.

The V call is TRBV5-4, the J call TRBJ2-5; 14 positions agree with TRBD2. Trimming at V came to 4 bases and at J to 4 bases, leaving 6 bases not matched to a gene. This CDR3 comprises 16 residues. Germline V lookup: CDR1 SGHNT, CDR2 YYREEE (reference sequence). CDR3 region: CASSQGLAGEGETQYF. In DNA form, the CDR3 reads TGTGCCAGCAGCCAGGGACTAGCGGGAGAAGGAGAGACCCAGTACTTC.

Only a few counts were recorded for this clone. CDR3 amino acids: CASRYRDRRNQPQHF. The DNA of the CDR3 is TGTGCCAGCAGATACCGGGACAGGCGTAATCAGCCCCAGCATTTT. The chain links TRBV28 to TRBJ1-5, with 8 bases that match TRBD1. The germline V gene encodes CDR1 MDHEN and CDR2 SYDVKM. Germline trimming cut 6 bases from V and 4 bases from J; bases unmatched to any gene: 8. The CDR3 has 15 amino acids.

This chain connects TRBV7-9 to TRBJ2-6, with a tentative D call TRBD1 (6 bases). V was trimmed by 5 bases and J by 2 bases, leaving 10 bases between them. Germline V CDR1 and CDR2: SEHNR, FQNEAQ (reference sequence). The length of the CDR3 is 15 residues. The CDR3 is CASSPGQTGANVLTF. The CDR3 DNA reads as TGTGCCAGCAGCCCAGGACAGACTGGGGCCAACGTCCTGACTTTC.

CDR3 DNA sequence: TGCAGTGCTCAGGGGAACACTGAAGCTTTCTTT. Its translation: CSAQGNTEAFF. The V gene is TRBV20-1, the J gene TRBJ1-1; possibly TRBD1 for D (5 bases). The CDR3 runs to 11 residues. Germline CDR1 reads DFQATT; CDR2 reads SNEGSKA (reference sequence). Trimming pared 5 bases from V and 1 base from J, leaving 5 bases between.

V is TRBV18 and J is TRBJ2-1; D perhaps matches TRBD2 (5 bases). Looked up from germline, CDR1 is KGHSH and CDR2 is LQKENI. With 2 bases removed from V and 15 bases from J, the gap between germline ends came to 17 bases. The CDR3 is made up of 13 amino acids. The CDR3 is CASSPAELAGWFF. The CDR3 DNA reads as TGTGCCAGCTCACCAGCCGAGCTAGCTGGGTGGTTCTTC.

V gene TRBV3-1 (or the pseudogene TRBV3-2) combines with J gene TRBJ1-2; TRBD1 matches 7 bases. V lost 4 bases and J lost 8; bases outside the gene matches: 7. The CDR3 contains 13 residues. Germline V gene lookup returns CDR1 LGHDT and CDR2 YNNKEL (reference sequence). DNA for the CDR3: TGTGCCAGCAGCCGTCGGACAGGCGGAGGCTACACCTTC. Its protein is CASSRRTGGGYTF.

This sequence joins TRBV25-1 and TRBJ1-2; TRBD1 matches 8 bases. Germline V gene data show CDR1 as MGHDK and CDR2 as SYGVNS. The ends lost 7 bases at V and 3 bases at J; junction bases unmatched: 10. This CDR3 comprises 15 residues. The CDR3 coding sequence is TGTGCCAGCACCCTCGGACAGGGAGGAGACTATGGCTACACCTTC. This sequence encodes CASTLGQGGDYGYTF.

The genes are TRBV9 and TRBJ2-7; 8 bases map to TRBD2. The CDR3 loop spans 16 amino acids. Trimming removed 1 base from V and 6 bases from J; junction bases left unmatched: 12. Germline-derived CDR1 and CDR2 are SGDLS and YYNGEE. For the CDR3, the DNA is TGTGCCAGCAGCGTAAACCCGACTAGCGCGTACGGCGAGCAGTACTTC. Amino acid sequence: CASSVNPTSAYGEQYF.

The chain joins TRBV28 to TRBJ1-5; D is uncertain. There are 17 residues in the CDR3. With 8 bases removed from V and 0 bases from J, the gap between germline ends came to 20 bases. CDR1 is MDHEN, CDR2 SYDVKM, per germline. The CDR3 is CASSSINPQYSNQPQHF. The CDR3 coding sequence is TGTGCCAGCTCCAGTATCAACCCCCAGTATAGCAATCAGCCCCAGCATTTT.

The chain carries TRBV9 and TRBJ1-5, with D possibly TRBD1 on 6 matching bases. This CDR3 spans 13 amino acids. Germline V gene lookup returns CDR1 SGDLS and CDR2 YYNGEE. Trimming took off 4 bases at V and 10 bases at J, with 15 bases between the two ends. The CDR3 DNA follows: TGTGCCAGCAGCCCCCGTCTTGGGACACCCCAGCATTTT. It is translated as CASSPRLGTPQHF.

This clone was picked up a small number of times. The rearrangement joins TRBV5-1 to TRBJ2-3, with TRBD2 matching over 11 bases. This CDR3 comprises 15 residues. The germline V gene has CDR1 SGHRS and CDR2 YFSETQ. V dropped 4 bases and J dropped 0; count of bases not matched to a gene: 1. The CDR3 coding sequence is TGCGCCAGCAGCGTAGCGGGAGGGAGCACAGATACGCAGTATTTT. Residues: CASSVAGGSTDTQYF.

The chain joins TRBV2 to TRBJ2-1; no clear D. CDR3 size: 14 residues. With 8 bases removed from V and 2 bases from J, the gap between germline ends came to 13 bases. Germline CDR1 and CDR2: SNHLY and FYNNEI. DNA for the CDR3: TGTGCCAGCGGGCTCGGCCCGGCCTACAATGAGCAGTTCTTC. Its protein product is CASGLGPAYNEQFF.

The chain combines TRBV6-5 with TRBJ2-3; D gene uncertain. The CDR3 spans 14 residues. Germline-derived CDR1 and CDR2 are MNHEY and SVGAGI. V was shortened by 5 bases and J by 0 bases, with 9 bases between the two germline ends. CDR3 protein: CASSRDPSTDTQYF. As DNA, the CDR3 is TGTGCCAGCAGTCGAGATCCTAGCACAGATACGCAGTATTTT.

This chain connects TRBV11-2 to TRBJ2-1, with TRBD2 as a possible D gene (5 bases). The CDR3 length is 15 residues. Deletions cut 1 base from V and 6 bases from J, with 13 bases between. Germline CDR1 SGHAT, CDR2 FQNNGV. CDR3 nucleotides: TGTGCCAGCAGCTTAGTCGAGGGAGTTCGCAATGAGCAGTTCTTC. This codes for CASSLVEGVRNEQFF.

The V call is TRBV4-1, the J call TRBJ2-1; TRBD1 aligns across 11 bases. The ends lost 0 bases at V and 7 bases at J; junction bases unmatched: 8. The CDR3 has 17 amino acids. The germline CDR1 and CDR2 sequences are MGHRA and YSYEKL. The CDR3 spells CASSQDIGTGGRNEQFF. For the CDR3, the DNA is TGCGCCAGCAGCCAAGATATAGGGACAGGGGGTAGGAATGAGCAGTTCTTC.

The genes are TRBV19 and TRBJ1-2; the D gene is possibly TRBD1 (5 bases). Trimming removed 3 bases at V and 0 bases at J, with 11 bases between. The CDR3 contains 15 residues. Germline lookup yields CDR1 LNHDA and CDR2 SQIVND (reference sequence). The CDR3 spells CASSISRAANYGYTF. CDR3 bases: TGTGCCAGTAGTATTAGCAGGGCTGCTAACTATGGCTACACCTTC.

The rearrangement links TRBV18 to TRBJ1-1; D not resolved. The V and J ends lost 1 base and 4 bases respectively, with 16 bases between them. The CDR3 extends over 16 amino acids. Germline assignment: CDR1 KGHSH and CDR2 LQKENI. CDR3 sequence: CASSPQGEAWGTEAFF. Written as DNA, the CDR3 is TGTGCCAGCTCACCACAGGGAGAGGCTTGGGGCACTGAAGCTTTCTTT.

The J gene is TRBJ2-7, the V gene TRBV28; 11 bases map to TRBD2. V gave up 2 bases and J gave up 3 bases; unmatched junction bases: 9. The CDR3 consists of 17 residues. Germline-derived CDR1 and CDR2 are MDHEN and SYDVKM. This chain's CDR3 is CASSLTHGTSGNYEQYF. The CDR3 bases are TGTGCCAGCAGTTTAACCCACGGGACTAGCGGTAACTACGAGCAGTACTTC.

This chain uses TRBV6-5 with TRBJ1-2, with 12 positions matching TRBD1. Looked up from germline, CDR1 is MNHEY and CDR2 is SVGAGI. This CDR3 is 15 amino acids long. Trimming took 5 bases from V and 7 from J; bases not matched to a gene: 8. CDR3: CASSMQGTGGSGYTF. For the CDR3, the DNA is TGTGCCAGCAGTATGCAGGGGACAGGGGGCTCTGGCTACACCTTC.

V gene TRBV7-9 combines with J gene TRBJ1-1; D perhaps matches TRBD1 (6 bases). CDR3 length: 13 residues. The germline gives CDR1 SEHNR, CDR2 FQNEAQ (reference sequence). V shed 2 bases and J shed 6 bases, with 10 bases lying between them. The CDR3 DNA follows: TGTGCCAGCAGCTTACAGGGGCTAGCTGAAGCTTTCTTT. Translation gives CASSLQGLAEAFF.

V gene TRBV3-1 (or the pseudogene TRBV3-2) combines with J gene TRBJ1-5; 7 nucleotides line up with TRBD1. In germline, CDR1 is LGHDT, CDR2 YNNKEL (reference sequence). The V and J ends lost 5 bases and 7 bases, in that order; junction bases with no gene match: 8. The CDR3 length is 14 residues. Here the CDR3 reads CASSYRGGGQPQHF. The CDR3 DNA reads TGTGCCAGCAGCTACAGGGGCGGAGGCCAGCCCCAGCATTTT.

The J gene is TRBJ1-1, the V gene TRBV3-1 (or the pseudogene TRBV3-2); maybe TRBD1 (5 bases). V was cut by 1 base and J by 6 bases, with 12 bases left in between. This CDR3 contains 14 residues. Germline-derived CDR1 and CDR2 are LGHDT and YNNKEL (reference sequence). CDR3 amino acids: CASSQAGYSSEAFF. In DNA form, the CDR3 reads TGTGCCAGCAGCCAAGCAGGGTATAGTTCTGAAGCTTTCTTT.

To note about this clone: The DNA is omitted, as the CDR3 cannot be located on it reliably, and the CDR3 follows TCRdb's listing. This sequence joins TRBV5-1 and TRBJ2-7; the table names TRBD2, a call not compared with the DNA. The CDR3 contains 15 residues when both ends are counted. Germline values: CDR1 SGHRS, CDR2 YFSETQ. CDR3 residues: CASSFGPGREYEQYF.

The chain couples TRBV5-1 to TRBJ1-6, with a weak D call TRBD1 (6 bases). This CDR3 has 16 residues. Germline V gene lookup returns CDR1 SGHRS and CDR2 YFSETQ. The germline V and J ends were trimmed by 0 bases and 5 bases, with 12 bases remaining between them. CDR3 loop: CASSLEVDRHNSPLHF. The CDR3 DNA reads as TGCGCCAGCAGCTTGGAAGTGGACAGACATAATTCACCCCTCCACTTT. Supplemented by reference TRBV5-1 and TRBJ1-6, the full variable domain reads KAGVTQTPRYLIKTRGQQVTLSCSPISGHRSVSWYQQTPGQGLQFLFEYFSETQRNKGNFPGRFSGRQFSNSRSEMNVSTLELGDSALYLCASSLEVDRHNSPLHFGNGTRLTVT.

The V gene is TRBV28, the J gene TRBJ2-6; D perhaps matches TRBD1 (6 bases). The CDR3 sequence is 15 residues long. Deletions cut 7 bases from V and 1 base from J, with 11 bases between. The V gene's germline CDR1 is MDHEN and CDR2 SYDVKM. The CDR3 spells CASTQGLSGANVLTF. The DNA of the CDR3 is TGTGCCAGCACTCAGGGGCTATCTGGGGCCAACGTCCTGACTTTC.

This chain connects TRBV5-1 to TRBJ1-1; TRBD1 might be the D (5 bases). Trimming cost V 1 base and J 1 base, with 11 bases left between them. The CDR3 length is 15 residues. Germline V gene lookup returns CDR1 SGHRS and CDR2 YFSETQ. The CDR3 coding sequence is TGCGCCAGCAGCTTGTCGGAGGGACGGAACACTGAAGCTTTCTTT. Its protein product is CASSLSEGRNTEAFF. Filled out from reference TRBV5-1 and TRBJ1-1, the complete variable domain reads KAGVTQTPRYLIKTRGQQVTLSCSPISGHRSVSWYQQTPGQGLQFLFEYFSETQRNKGNFPGRFSGRQFSNSRSEMNVSTLELGDSALYLCASSLSEGRNTEAFFGQGTRLTVV.

The chain links TRBV5-4 to TRBJ2-1; 10 bases are a match to TRBD2. The junction had 1 base not matched to a gene; V was cut back by 2 bases and J by 2 bases. Germline CDR1 is SGHNT and CDR2 is YYREEE (reference sequence). This CDR3 region has 15 residues. DNA of the CDR3: TGTGCCAGCAGCTTAAGCGGGAGGGCCTACAATGAGCAGTTCTTC. This encodes CASSLSGRAYNEQFF.

V is TRBV7-9 and J is TRBJ2-7; D is undetermined. With 4 bases removed from V and 7 bases from J, the gap between germline ends came to 11 bases. Germline CDR1 and CDR2: SEHNR and FQNEAQ (reference sequence). This CDR3 spans 12 amino acids. The CDR3 loop is CASSSPIGEQYF. CDR3 coding DNA: TGTGCCAGCAGCTCCCCCATCGGGGAGCAGTACTTC.